The next 24 T cell receptor beta chains were all read from a single sample in a study of Ad26.COV2.S vaccination and SARS-CoV-2 variants. Sample treatment: 15 to 20 received Ad26.COV2.S at low or high dose, single or two shots; roughly 5 received placebo; per-sample allocation not given. Sampling happened 63 days after the first vaccine or placebo injection. The assay was immunoSEQ multiplex PCR, and TCRdb's table has in-frame clones only and misses some. Here the sample spans 380,000 or so clones, 85% to 90% being singletons. The sample was peripheral blood, taken in a trial of Ad26.COV2.S vaccine versus placebo. Receptors originate from a person aged 18 to 59 who received the Ad26.COV2.S COVID-19 vaccine or a placebo.

CDR3 region: CASRNRDRGYEQYF. DNA of the CDR3: TGTGCCAGCAGAAACCGGGACAGGGGGTACGAGCAGTACTTC. The chain employs TRBV2 and TRBJ2-7; 11 positions match TRBD1. After removal of 6 bases from V and 4 bases from J, the junction contained 5 bases not matched to a gene. Germline CDR1 SNHLY, CDR2 FYNNEI. The length of the CDR3 is 14 residues.

This clone was recorded many times. The chain has TRBV6-1 and TRBJ1-3, with D possibly matching TRBD1 (5 bases). The CDR3 spans 14 residues. The germline CDR1 and CDR2 sequences are MNHNS and SASEGT. Deletions cut 1 base from V and 3 bases from J, with 7 bases between. CDR3 protein: CASSEGDGGNTIYF. As DNA, the CDR3 is TGTGCCAGCAGTGAAGGGGACGGTGGAAACACCATATATTTT.

The chain recombines TRBV18 with TRBJ1-5, with D perhaps TRBD1 (6 bases). The CDR3 sequence is 13 residues long. Deletions cut 4 bases from V and 4 bases from J, with 8 bases between. Germline V gene data show CDR1 as KGHSH and CDR2 as LQKENI. CDR3 region: CASSRTANQPQHF. The CDR3 DNA follows: TGTGCCAGCTCACGGACAGCTAATCAGCCCCAGCATTTT. The whole variable domain, filled in from reference TRBV18 and TRBJ1-5, reads NAGVMQNPRHLVRRRGQEARLRCSPMKGHSHVYWYRQLPEEGLKFMVYLQKENIIDESGMPKERFSAEFPKEGPSILRIQQVVRGDSAAYFCASSRTANQPQHFGDGTRLSIL.

Here the CDR3 DNA reads TGTGCCAGCAGCTTCTTCAACCATAACACCGGGGAGCTGTTTTTT. It translates to CASSFFNHNTGELFF. J is TRBJ2-2 and V is TRBV5-6; D is unclear. V shed 2 bases and J shed 2 bases, with 10 bases lying between them. CDR1 SGHDT and CDR2 YYEEEE come from the germline V gene. The CDR3 has 15 residues.

The chain carries TRBV5-1 and TRBJ2-1; 9 nucleotides match TRBD2. Looked up from germline, CDR1 is SGHRS and CDR2 is YFSETQ. The V segment lost 4 bases and the J segment 6 bases; nucleotides outside the gene matches: 8. This CDR3 comprises 15 residues. The CDR3 reads CASSPLAGSTNEQFF. The CDR3 DNA is TGCGCCAGCAGCCCTCTAGCGGGATCCACCAATGAGCAGTTCTTC. Looking up the rest from reference TRBV5-1 and TRBJ2-1 gives the full variable domain: KAGVTQTPRYLIKTRGQQVTLSCSPISGHRSVSWYQQTPGQGLQFLFEYFSETQRNKGNFPGRFSGRQFSNSRSEMNVSTLELGDSALYLCASSPLAGSTNEQFFGPGTRLTVL.

This clone has a count of ten or more. The identical CDR3 is also encoded by other nucleotide sequences in the sample. J is TRBJ1-2 and V is TRBV6-5, with TRBD1 matching over 10 bases. Looked up from germline, CDR1 is MNHEY and CDR2 is SVGAGI. V was pared by 0 bases and J by 4 bases, with 5 bases of the junction left unmatched. The CDR3 runs to 16 residues. The CDR3 DNA follows: TGTGCCAGCAGTTACTCGAGGACAGGGGGTGGCTATGGCTACACCTTC. Amino acids: CASSYSRTGGGYGYTF.

The gene calls are TRBV19 and TRBJ1-3, with D tentatively TRBD1 (6 bases). The germline gives CDR1 LNHDA, CDR2 SQIVND (reference sequence). CDR3 length: 15 amino acids. V was clipped by 9 bases and J by 4 bases, with 19 bases between them. The CDR3: CASTFAGAGGNTIYF. CDR3 DNA: TGTGCCAGCACCTTCGCAGGGGCAGGAGGAAACACCATATATTTT.

The genes are TRBV29-1 and TRBJ2-7, with TRBD2 identical over 8 bases. The CDR3 is 14 amino acids. Per the germline V gene, CDR1 is SQVTM and CDR2 is ANQGSEA. Trimming cost V 1 base and J 0 bases; bases outside gene matches: 2. The CDR3 sequence is CSVEAGGSSYEQYF. CDR3 coding DNA: TGCAGCGTTGAAGCGGGGGGGAGCTCCTACGAGCAGTACTTC.

The chain links TRBV4-1 to TRBJ1-1; TRBD1 might be the D (5 bases). Trimming left V 1 base short and J 1 base short, with 10 bases between. The CDR3 covers 15 residues. Germline values: CDR1 MGHRA, CDR2 YSYEKL. The CDR3 DNA is TGCGCCAGCAGCCAAGCGGGGACTTCGAACACTGAAGCTTTCTTT. As protein: CASSQAGTSNTEAFF.

This chain joins TRBV27 and TRBJ2-7; D is perhaps TRBD2 (5 bases). The CDR3 totals 15 residues. Trimming removed 5 bases from V and 7 bases from J, with 21 bases in between. The germline V gene encodes CDR1 MNHEY and CDR2 SMNVEV (reference sequence). CDR3 bases: TGTGCCAGCAGTACCTGGACTCGCACTGGTAGTGAGCAGTACTTC. It is translated as CASSTWTRTGSEQYF.

This clone is a singleton in its sample. CDR3 sequence (DNA): TGTGCCAGCTCCAAGAGTATCGTCGAGACCCAGTACTTC. This sequence encodes CASSKSIVETQYF. The chain links TRBV7-2 to TRBJ2-5, with no clear D. The V end lost 8 bases, the J end lost 5 bases, and 15 bases lay between the germline ends. In germline, CDR1 is SGHTA, CDR2 FQGNSA. CDR3 length: 13 amino acids.

Here the CDR3 reads CASSSRTTGTKWEQYF. CDR3 nucleotides: TGTGCCAGCAGCTCTAGAACCACCGGGACCAAGTGGGAGCAGTATTTT. This rearrangement joins TRBV7-6 to TRBJ2-3; D possibly matches TRBD1 or TRBD2 (5 bases each). This CDR3 contains 16 residues. Trimming left V 4 bases short and J 11 bases short, with 25 bases between. CDR1 and CDR2 (germline): SGHVS, FNYEAQ.

The chain carries TRBV7-9 and TRBJ2-1; a weak D match, TRBD2 (5 bases). Germline CDR1 SEHNR, CDR2 FQNEAQ (reference sequence). This CDR3 region has 15 residues. The V end lost 5 bases, the J end lost 1 base, and 12 bases lay between the germline ends. CDR3 region: CASSREAASYNEQFF. CDR3 nucleotides: TGTGCCAGCAGCCGGGAAGCGGCTTCCTACAATGAGCAGTTCTTC.

The chain links TRBV18 to TRBJ2-6; TRBD1 agrees at 7 bases. The CDR3 covers 19 residues. Germline CDR1 is KGHSH and CDR2 is LQKENI. J lost 0 bases, V lost 6 bases, and 14 bases had no gene match. The CDR3 DNA reads TGTGCCAGCTCGTCGGCCGGGACAGAGTTCTTCTCTGGGGCCAACGTCCTGACTTTC. Translated: CASSSAGTEFFSGANVLTF.

This sequence joins TRBV9 and TRBJ1-2; perhaps TRBD1 as D (5 bases). The CDR3 runs 15 residues. Trimming shortened V by 0 bases and J by 4 bases, and 13 bases separated the two germline ends. Germline lookup yields CDR1 SGDLS and CDR2 YYNGEE. The CDR3 region has the DNA TGTGCCAGCAGCGTAGAGAGGTCAGGGCGCTATGGCTACACCTTC. It codes for CASSVERSGRYGYTF. Full variable domain (rest looked up from reference TRBV9 and TRBJ1-2): DSGVTQTPKHLITATGQRVTLRCSPRSGDLSVYWYQQSLDQGLQFLIQYYNGEERAKGNILERFSAQQFPDLHSELNLSSLELGDSALYFCASSVERSGRYGYTFGSGTRLTVV.

The rearrangement uses TRBV7-6 and TRBJ2-3, with 8 positions matching TRBD2. The CDR3 has 15 amino acids. V lost 1 base, J lost 2 bases, and 2 bases stayed unmatched. The V gene's germline CDR1 is SGHVS and CDR2 FNYEAQ. This CDR3 is CASSLDGRVTDTQYF. CDR3 coding DNA: TGTGCCAGCAGCTTAGACGGGAGGGTCACAGATACGCAGTATTTT.

V gene TRBV7-8 combines with J gene TRBJ2-3, with D possibly TRBD2 on 8 matching bases. CDR1 and CDR2 from the germline V gene are SGHVS and FQNEAQ. The CDR3 covers 16 residues. V was shortened by 5 bases and J by 3 bases, with 18 bases between the two germline ends. The CDR3 DNA is TGTGCCAGCAGCACTAGGGGGCGGGGGGTGACAGATACGCAGTATTTT. It codes for CASSTRGRGVTDTQYF.

This rearrangement joins TRBV7-3 to TRBJ1-2, with 8 bases matching TRBD1. Unmatched junction bases numbered 10, after V lost 5 bases and J lost 8 bases. This CDR3 spans 14 amino acids. Germline loops: CDR1 SGHTA, CDR2 FQGTGA. CDR3 sequence reads: CASSPSGTGTGYTF. The CDR3 bases are TGTGCCAGCAGCCCATCCGGGACAGGTACGGGCTACACCTTC.

The rearrangement joins TRBV2 to TRBJ2-7, with TRBD2 as a possible D gene (6 bases). CDR3 size: 14 residues. Germline V lookup: CDR1 SNHLY, CDR2 FYNNEI. V lost 4 bases and J 7 bases, leaving 17 bases between the germline ends. CDR3 DNA: TGTGCCAGCAGTGTAACCAGGCGGGATGGGGAGCAGTACTTC. Protein: CASSVTRRDGEQYF. Variable domain in full (rest from reference TRBV2 and TRBJ2-7): EPEVTQTPSHQVTQMGQEVILRCVPISNHLYFYWYRQILGQKVEFLVSFYNNEISEKSEIFDDQFSVERPDGSNFTLKIRSTKLEDSAMYFCASSVTRRDGEQYFGPGTRLTVT.

The rearrangement uses TRBV18 and TRBJ1-6; D uncertain. Trimming pared 3 bases from V and 12 bases from J, leaving 18 bases between. The CDR3 is 15 residues long. Germline V CDR1 and CDR2: KGHSH, LQKENI. This CDR3 reads CASSPSRESILPLHF. The DNA for the CDR3 is TGTGCCAGCTCACCGAGCCGGGAATCAATCCTACCCCTCCACTTT.

The chain carries TRBV21-1 and TRBJ2-7; the listed D gene, TRBD2, was not tested against the DNA. TRBV21-1 is classified as a pseudogene. The CDR3 totals 11 residues. This CDR3 is CASSSPYEQYF. The CDR3 bases are TGTGCCAGCAGCTCTCCCTACGAGCAGTACTTC.

The rearrangement links TRBV5-1 to TRBJ2-5, with a possible D match to TRBD1 (5 bases). V lost 0 bases and J lost 1, with 7 bases in between. Germline lookup yields CDR1 SGHRS and CDR2 YFSETQ. CDR3 size: 14 residues. CDR3 bases: TGCGCCAGCAGCTTGGGGACACCCCAAGAGACCCAGTACTTC. As protein: CASSLGTPQETQYF.

The V and J genes are TRBV28 and TRBJ2-7; no reliable D call. V was cut by 7 bases and J by 2 bases, with 15 bases left in between. Germline loops: CDR1 MDHEN, CDR2 SYDVKM. The CDR3 is 14 amino acids. The CDR3 spells CASKMRGSTYEQYF. The CDR3 DNA sequence: TGTGCCAGCAAAATGCGCGGTTCTACCTACGAGCAGTACTTC. Based on the CDR3 plus reference TRBV28 and TRBJ2-7, the full variable domain is DVKVTQSSRYLVKRTGEKVFLECVQDMDHENMFWYRQDPGLGLRLIYFSYDVKMKEKGDIPEGYSVSREKKERFSLILESASTNQTSMYLCASKMRGSTYEQYFGPGTRLTVT.

The gene calls are TRBV5-5 and TRBJ2-7, with D maybe TRBD1 (6 bases). Germline loops: CDR1 SGHKS, CDR2 YYEKEE (reference sequence). The CDR3 loop spans 15 amino acids. The ends were cut back, 1 base at V and 3 bases at J, with 14 bases in the middle. The CDR3 DNA follows: TGTGCCAGCAGCTTGAGGTGGACAGTCCACTACGAGCAGTACTTC. Translation gives CASSLRWTVHYEQYF.